The 6 T cell receptor beta chains below come from one sample, sequenced in a study of blood T cell repertoires in COVID-19. This table comes from immunoSEQ multiplex PCR, and its TCRdb copy is limited to in-frame clones, with some not included. The sample lists some 110,000 clones, about nine tenths occurring once. The sample taken for sequencing was peripheral blood. These receptors all come from a human donor with active COVID-19. The donor label of this sample is uncertain.

This rearrangement joins TRBV5-6 to TRBJ2-7, with TRBD1 identical over 11 bases. The CDR3 length is 17 residues. The trim removed 2 bases at V and 0 bases at J, leaving 7 bases unmatched. Germline assignment: CDR1 SGHDT and CDR2 YYEEEE. Here the CDR3 reads CASSLEGGQGASYEQYF. CDR3 nucleotides: TGTGCCAGCAGCTTAGAGGGAGGACAGGGGGCCTCCTACGAGCAGTACTTC.

This clone has a single count. The chain links TRBV12-3 or TRBV12-4 to TRBJ1-6; no reliable D call. The CDR3 has 13 residues. V lost 2 bases and J 10 bases, leaving 9 bases between the germline ends. DNA of the CDR3: TGTGCCAGCAGTTTACAGCGGCCATCACCCCTCCACTTT. It yields the protein CASSLQRPSPLHF.

This clone was seen once. The V call is TRBV18, the J call TRBJ2-3; a possible D gene is TRBD2 (6 bases). Per germline, CDR1 KGHSH and CDR2 LQKENI. There are 15 residues in the CDR3. The V and J ends lost 0 bases and 3 bases respectively, with 10 bases between them. The CDR3 loop reads CASSPPGGLTDTQYF. CDR3 coding DNA: TGTGCCAGCTCACCACCGGGAGGCCTTACAGATACGCAGTATTTT.

The chain joins TRBV6-5 to TRBJ1-2; 7 bases align to TRBD1. CDR3 length: 15 amino acids. Unmatched junction bases numbered 12, after V lost 6 bases and J lost 5 bases. Germline loops: CDR1 MNHEY, CDR2 SVGAGI. The CDR3 here is CASRSSGRGFYGYTF. CDR3 sequence (DNA): TGTGCCAGCAGATCCTCGGGCAGGGGGTTTTATGGCTACACCTTC.

J is TRBJ2-5 and V is TRBV19; TRBD2 matches at 8 bases. The CDR3 runs 15 residues. Germline V gene data show CDR1 as LNHDA and CDR2 as SQIVND (reference sequence). V lost 3 bases, J lost 3 bases, and 6 bases stayed unmatched. CDR3 nucleotides: TGTGCCAGTAGTATCACTAGCGGAGATGAAGAGACCCAGTACTTC. Its translation: CASSITSGDEETQYF.

This rearrangement joins TRBV4-3 to TRBJ2-3, with 11 bases that match TRBD2. The V gene's germline CDR1 is LGHNA and CDR2 YSLEER. The length of the CDR3 is 16 residues. V shed 3 bases and J 1 base; nucleotides not matched to a gene: 3. DNA for the CDR3: TGCGCCAGCAGCCAGTCACTAGCGGGGGGCACAGATACGCAGTATTTT. Amino acid sequence: CASSQSLAGGTDTQYF.